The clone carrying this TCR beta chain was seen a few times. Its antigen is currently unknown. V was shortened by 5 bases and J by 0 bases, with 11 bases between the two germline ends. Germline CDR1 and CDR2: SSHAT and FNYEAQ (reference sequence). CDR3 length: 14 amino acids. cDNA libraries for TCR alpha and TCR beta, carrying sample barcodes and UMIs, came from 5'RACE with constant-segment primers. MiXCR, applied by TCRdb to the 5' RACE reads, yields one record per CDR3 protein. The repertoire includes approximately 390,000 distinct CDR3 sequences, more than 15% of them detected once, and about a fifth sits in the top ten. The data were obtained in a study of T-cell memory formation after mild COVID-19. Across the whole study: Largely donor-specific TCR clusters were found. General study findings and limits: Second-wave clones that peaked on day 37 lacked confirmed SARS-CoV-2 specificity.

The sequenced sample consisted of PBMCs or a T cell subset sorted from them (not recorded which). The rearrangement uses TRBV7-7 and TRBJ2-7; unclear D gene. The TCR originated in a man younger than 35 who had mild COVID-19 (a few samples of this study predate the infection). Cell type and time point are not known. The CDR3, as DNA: TGTGCCAGCAGCCCCGAGCTGTCCTCCTACGAGCAGTACTTC. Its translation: CASSPELSSYEQYF.